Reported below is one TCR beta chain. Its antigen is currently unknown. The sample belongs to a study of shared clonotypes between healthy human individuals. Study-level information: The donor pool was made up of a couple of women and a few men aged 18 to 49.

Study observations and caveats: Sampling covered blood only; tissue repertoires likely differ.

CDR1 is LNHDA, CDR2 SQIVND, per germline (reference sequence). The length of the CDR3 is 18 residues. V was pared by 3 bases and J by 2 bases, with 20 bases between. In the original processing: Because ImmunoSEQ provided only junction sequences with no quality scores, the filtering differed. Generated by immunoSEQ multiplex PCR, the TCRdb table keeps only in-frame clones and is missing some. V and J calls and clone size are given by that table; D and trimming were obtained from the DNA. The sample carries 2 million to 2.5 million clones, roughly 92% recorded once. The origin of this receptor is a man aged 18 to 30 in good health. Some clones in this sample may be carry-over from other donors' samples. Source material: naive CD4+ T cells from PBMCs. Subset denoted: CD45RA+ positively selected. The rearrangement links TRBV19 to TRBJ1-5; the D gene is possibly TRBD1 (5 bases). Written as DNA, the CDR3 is TGTGCCAGTAGTATGTATTGGCCGGTGGGGCGGGGCAATCAGCCCCAGCATTTT. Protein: CASSMYWPVGRGNQPQHF.